The entry below gives a single T cell receptor beta chain sequence along with its context. V lost 5 bases to trimming and J lost 5 bases, with 19 bases between them. CDR1 and CDR2 (germline): MNHEY, SMNVEV (reference sequence). The CDR3 covers 16 residues. TCRdb's copy holds only in-frame clones and misses some; the assay was immunoSEQ multiplex PCR. This sample has about 560,000 clones; about 80% occur once, and the top ten carry around 13%. The data originate from a study of shared clonotypes between healthy human individuals. Sequencing was done on a sample of PBMCs. The receptor comes from a woman aged 40-49 years in good health. Some clones in this sample may be carry-over from other donors' samples. The J gene is TRBJ1-5, the V gene TRBV27; D possibly corresponds to TRBD1 (5 bases). In nucleotides, the CDR3 is TGTGCCAGCAGTGCGGGGGTTACCACCTTCCATCAGCCCCAGCATTTT. As protein: CASSAGVTTFHQPQHF.